This T cell receptor (beta chain) is drawn from a study of PD-L1 blockade in urothelial cancer. Across the study: The median number of T cells present in blood samples was fewer than 150,000.

The diagnosis in patients was locally advanced or metastatic urothelial carcinoma. A spike-in of synthetic TCR analog templates was added to each PCR. Sequencing used immunoSEQ multiplex PCR; TCRdb keeps in-frame clones, though not all of them. The table includes tens of thousands of clones, roughly 86% detected once. This clone was seen a few times. CDR1 and CDR2 (germline): LGHNT, FRNRAP. Trimming pared 1 base from V and 1 base from J, leaving 8 bases between. This CDR3 is 15 amino acids long. This TCR was recovered from a man in his 60s with urothelial cancer. The chain recombines TRBV12-5 with TRBJ1-5; D is unresolved. The source material was PBMCs, sampled around atezolizumab (anti-PD-L1) treatment. The DNA for the CDR3 is TGTGCTAGTGGTTTGGGGCGGATCAGCAATCAGCCCCAGCATTTT. Translated: CASGLGRISNQPQHF. Together with reference TRBV12-5 and TRBJ1-5, the CDR3 gives the full variable domain: DARVTQTPRHKVTEMGQEVTMRCQPILGHNTVFWYRQTMMQGLELLAYFRNRAPLDDSGMPKDRFSAEMPDATLATLKIQPSEPRDSAVYFCASGLGRISNQPQHFGDGTRLSIL.